The clone carrying this T cell receptor (beta chain) was picked up one time. Its antigen is not known. Each CDR3 protein is one row after TCRdb ran MiXCR on the RACE reads. Of under 200,000 distinct CDR3 sequences in the sample, 25% to 35% were seen once. Time point described: patch test 3, about 24 weeks after DPC sensitization. As for treatment: therapeutic diphenylcyclopropenone sensitization with weekly scalp DPC. This sample was taken from a study of human T cells and chemical hapten exposure. V lost 6 bases and J lost 0, with 9 bases in between. The CDR3 totals 15 residues. Germline V gene lookup returns CDR1 SGHTA and CDR2 FQGTGA. Whole-study results and caveats: Relative to control repertoires, expanded TCRs gave rise to significantly more large CDR3 similarity clusters.

The receptor comes from a woman between 18 and 29 years old with alopecia areata. Some clones in this sample may be carry-over from other donors' samples. The rearrangement uses TRBV7-3 and TRBJ2-6; D remains unclear. This material consisted of whole blood, taken in connection with sensitization to the hapten diphenylcyclopropenone (DPC). The CDR3 DNA reads as TGTGCCAGCAGACATCCTAGCTCTGGGGCCAACGTCCTGACTTTC. Translated: CASRHPSSGANVLTF.